This T cell receptor (beta chain) was captured in a study of spatial heterogeneity in lung cancer. Background on the study: Raw reads contained each unique TCR and UMI combination more than ten times on average. General observations from the study: Mutation counts in tumors were tracked by counts of expanded intratumoral alpha and beta TCRs. Estimates put coverage of tumor T cells near 7% for alpha and roughly 12% for beta chains.

TCRdb reanalysed the 5' RACE reads using MiXCR and keeps one entry per CDR3 protein. This sample has under 15,000 distinct CDR3 sequences, with about 5% found just once. This clonotype was counted ten times or more. Its antigen is not identified. Trimming cost V 5 bases and J 5 bases; bases outside gene matches: 5. Looked up from germline, CDR1 is SGHTA and CDR2 is FQGTGA. The CDR3 runs 15 residues. Sample time point: sample taken at primary tumor resection. Donors were about 70 untreated early-stage non-small cell lung cancer patients. The origin of this receptor is a male donor with early-stage non-small cell lung cancer. This rearrangement joins TRBV7-3 to TRBJ2-3; 12 nucleotides agree with TRBD2. The specimen was lung tumor tissue, collected at surgery. The DNA for the CDR3 is TGTGCCAGCAGCCCCTCTAGCGGGGGGGTAGATACGCAGTATTTT. Translation gives CASSPSSGGVDTQYF.